A single sample is the source of the 5 T cell receptor beta chains below, sequenced in a study of cytomegalovirus exposure and HLA in healthy donors. Sequencing used immunoSEQ multiplex PCR; TCRdb keeps in-frame clones, though not all of them. The repertoire holds about 110,000 clones, with about 85% as singletons. Input material: PBMCs. The receptors originated from a young woman in good health and CMV-seronegative.

The genes are TRBV7-3 and TRBJ1-2; D gene ambiguous. Trimming cost V 5 bases and J 4 bases, with 17 bases left between them. This CDR3 has 15 residues. CDR1 is SGHTA, CDR2 FQGTGA, per germline. In DNA form, the CDR3 reads TGTGCCAGCAGCGGAACCAGCCGGGAGGGCTATGGCTACACCTTC. As protein: CASSGTSREGYGYTF.

This chain uses TRBV11-2 with TRBJ1-1; 8 nucleotides line up with TRBD1. V was pared by 0 bases and J by 7 bases, with 13 bases of the junction left unmatched. The CDR3 runs 17 residues. The germline V gene has CDR1 SGHAT and CDR2 FQNNGV. The CDR3 loop is CASSLDSAGGFGSEAFF. The DNA for the CDR3 is TGTGCCAGCAGCTTAGATTCGGCAGGGGGCTTCGGGAGTGAAGCTTTCTTT.

V gene TRBV7-8 combines with J gene TRBJ1-2; D might be TRBD1 (6 bases). This CDR3 contains 14 residues. Germline loops: CDR1 SGHVS, CDR2 FQNEAQ. V dropped 4 bases and J dropped 6 bases, with 15 bases sitting between them. The CDR3: CASSSLGQGNGYTF. The CDR3 coding sequence is TGTGCCAGCAGCTCCCTGGGGCAGGGGAATGGCTACACCTTC.

The rearrangement joins TRBV13 to TRBJ1-6; no reliable D call. Germline assignment: CDR1 PRHDT and CDR2 FYEKMQ (reference sequence). The CDR3 has 16 amino acids. Between the trimmed V and J ends, which lost 6 bases and 0 bases, there was a span of 12 bases. CDR3 amino acids: CASSPQKSSYNSPLHF. The CDR3 DNA reads as TGTGCCAGCAGTCCACAGAAAAGCTCCTATAATTCACCCCTCCACTTT.

V is TRBV7-9 and J is TRBJ2-1; 10 positions match TRBD1. Unmatched junction bases numbered 10, after V lost 1 base and J lost 1 base. In germline, CDR1 is SEHNR, CDR2 FQNEAQ (reference sequence). This CDR3 has 19 amino acids. The CDR3 nucleotides read TGTGCCAGCAGCTTAGGAGGCCTGACAGGGGGCGTTTCCTACAATGAGCAGTTCTTC. Its protein product is CASSLGGLTGGVSYNEQFF.